Listed here are 15 T cell receptor beta chains from one sample, sequenced in a study of lung T cells in sarcoidosis with Löfgren's syndrome. MiXCR, run by TCRdb on the reads, gives a single entry per CDR3 protein. The data show about 1,100 distinct CDR3 sequences, more than 25% seen once. The sample taken for sequencing was CD4+ T cells from bronchoalveolar lavage. The receptors were gathered from a human donor with sarcoidosis (Löfgren's syndrome or another form), or a control subject (not recorded which).

This clonotype is classed as medium-sized (0.01 to 0.1%). The chain carries TRBV18 and TRBJ2-3, with unresolved D. V gave up 2 bases and J gave up 4 bases, with 7 bases separating them. Germline values: CDR1 KGHSH, CDR2 LQKENI. The CDR3 has 13 residues. This chain's CDR3 is CASSPVVSDTQYF. CDR3 bases: TGTGCCAGCTCACCAGTAGTATCAGATACGCAGTATTTT. The whole variable domain, remainder taken from reference TRBV18 and TRBJ2-3, is NAGVMQNPRHLVRRRGQEARLRCSPMKGHSHVYWYRQLPEEGLKFMVYLQKENIIDESGMPKERFSAEFPKEGPSILRIQQVVRGDSAAYFCASSPVVSDTQYFGPGTRLTVL.

This clonotype came up once. The chain uses TRBV28 and TRBJ1-4; D is ambiguous. The CDR3 has 14 amino acids. Germline V gene sequence: CDR1 MDHEN, CDR2 SYDVKM. V gave up 6 bases and J gave up 11 bases, with 19 bases separating them. The CDR3 DNA is TGTGCCAGCAGGAACAGAGAGGGCGGAGAGAAACTGTTTTTT. It translates to CASRNREGGEKLFF.

This clonotype rates as large (0.1 to 1%). Compared with germline, one end of the junction differs, possibly owing to a read error. The chain carries TRBV5-6 and TRBJ1-6; tentatively, D is TRBD1 (6 bases). Per the germline V gene, CDR1 is SGHDT and CDR2 is YYEEEE. This CDR3 contains 13 residues. In DNA form, the CDR3 reads TGTGCCAGCACCTTGGACAGTCGGTCACCCCTCCACTTT. Amino acid sequence: CASTLDSRSPLHF.

A word on this clonotype: A much larger clone lies one base from this, so it may be a read error. The chain links TRBV28 to TRBJ2-7; tentatively, D is TRBD2 (7 bases). Germline V gives CDR1 MDHEN, CDR2 SYDVKM. This CDR3 contains 13 residues. The CDR3 loop reads CATKRGGVYEKYF. The DNA for the CDR3 is TGTGCCACAAAGAGGGGGGGGGTATACGAGAAGTACTTC.

Relative to its sample, this clonotype is large. The CDR3 region is CASTTLAGVADTQYF. For the CDR3, the DNA is TGTGCCAGCACCACACTAGCGGGGGTGGCGGATACGCAGTATTTT. This sequence joins TRBV2 and TRBJ2-3; TRBD2 aligns across 11 bases. Germline lookup yields CDR1 SNHLY and CDR2 FYNNEI. This CDR3 is built from 15 residues. Trimming cost V 7 bases and J 6 bases; bases outside gene matches: 9.

There are many counts of this clonotype. V is TRBV11-2 and J is TRBJ2-1; D not certain. The CDR3 has 13 amino acids. Between the trimmed V and J ends, which lost 1 base and 7 bases, there was a span of 8 bases. CDR1 SGHAT and CDR2 FQNNGV come from the germline V gene. CDR3 coding DNA: TGTGCCAGCAGCTTAGGGAACGTTAATGAGCAGTTCTTC. Protein: CASSLGNVNEQFF.

This clonotype was detected ten times or more. The chain joins TRBV5-8 to TRBJ2-2; D gene ambiguous. This CDR3 has 17 amino acids. Germline lookup yields CDR1 SGHTS and CDR2 YDEGEE. Trimming removed 6 bases at V and 0 bases at J, with 18 bases between. This CDR3 reads CASNTQAGVANTGELFF. DNA of the CDR3: TGTGCCAGCAATACCCAAGCAGGAGTCGCGAACACCGGGGAGCTGTTTTTT.

By sample share, this clonotype is medium-sized. The chain joins TRBV20-1 to TRBJ2-7, with 15 bases fitting TRBD2. Germline lookup yields CDR1 DFQATT and CDR2 SNEGSKA (reference sequence). The CDR3 is 14 amino acids. With 1 base clipped from V and 6 bases from J, the junction kept 1 base outside the gene matches. CDR3 DNA: TGCAGTGCTAGAGGGACTAGCGGGGGGGTCGAGCAGTACTTC. Translated: CSARGTSGGVEQYF.

This clonotype ranks as large. The chain combines TRBV12-3 or TRBV12-4 with TRBJ1-1, with 8 bases fitting TRBD1. This CDR3 comprises 13 residues. Trimming removed 5 bases from V and 3 bases from J; junction bases left unmatched: 2. CDR3 DNA sequence: TGTGCCAGCAGTCCAGGGGGCTACACTGAAGCTTTCTTT. It encodes CASSPGGYTEAFF.

The gene calls are TRBV19 and TRBJ2-3; D gene uncertain. V lost 3 bases, J lost 10 bases, and 14 bases lay in between. CDR3 length equals 13 residues. CDR1 is LNHDA, CDR2 SQIVND, per germline (reference sequence). The CDR3 bases are TGTGCCAGTAGTATGAGTGGAGCAGACGCGCAGTATTTT. Translated, it gives CASSMSGADAQYF.

This clonotype is categorized as medium-sized. This chain uses TRBV7-8 with TRBJ1-4; weak D call: TRBD1 (5 bases). V was trimmed by 2 bases and J by 3 bases, leaving 7 bases between them. Per the germline V gene, CDR1 is SGHVS and CDR2 is FQNEAQ. The CDR3 consists of 14 residues. CDR3 nucleotides: TGTGCCAGCAGCTTAAGGGACTCTAATGAAAAACTGTTTTTT. Amino acids: CASSLRDSNEKLFF.

In its sample, this clonotype is medium-sized. This chain links TRBV7-9 with TRBJ1-5; D is unresolved. This CDR3 region has 15 residues. V was shortened by 1 base and J by 0 bases, with 7 bases between the two germline ends. Germline-derived CDR1 and CDR2 are SEHNR and FQNEAQ (reference sequence). The CDR3 here is CASSLEPNSNQPQHF. CDR3 coding DNA: TGTGCCAGCAGCTTAGAACCTAATAGCAATCAGCCCCAGCATTTT.

By sample share, this clonotype is medium-sized (0.01 to 0.1%). This chain links TRBV19 with TRBJ2-7; 8 bases match TRBD1. J gave up 5 bases and V 6 bases, and 12 bases lay outside the gene matches. Germline values: CDR1 LNHDA, CDR2 SQIVND (reference sequence). This CDR3 has 15 amino acids. CDR3 DNA sequence: TGTGCCAGTAGACCGCGGGGCCAGGGGGCTGACGAGCAGTACTTC. It translates to CASRPRGQGADEQYF.

This sequence joins TRBV27 and TRBJ1-5; a possible D gene is TRBD1 (5 bases). The CDR3 contains 22 residues. With 6 bases removed from V and 0 bases from J, the gap between germline ends came to 33 bases. Germline V gives CDR1 MNHEY, CDR2 SMNVEV (reference sequence). CDR3 residues: CASRKLLDNVRLVENSNQPQHF. Written as DNA, the CDR3 is TGTGCCAGCAGGAAGCTTTTGGACAACGTTAGGTTGGTAGAGAATAGCAATCAGCCCCAGCATTTT.

The V and J genes are TRBV28 and TRBJ1-6, with 7 bases that match TRBD1. The CDR3 is made up of 14 amino acids. Germline CDR1 reads MDHEN; CDR2 reads SYDVKM. The V and J ends lost 7 bases and 14 bases, in that order; junction bases with no gene match: 14. CDR3 in DNA: TGTGCCAGCACTTCCGTGACAGGGAAGGGATCCCTCCACTTT. The encoded protein is CASTSVTGKGSLHF. The full variable domain, rest sourced from reference TRBV28 and TRBJ1-6, is DVKVTQSSRYLVKRTGEKVFLECVQDMDHENMFWYRQDPGLGLRLIYFSYDVKMKEKGDIPEGYSVSREKKERFSLILESASTNQTSMYLCASTSVTGKGSLHFGNGTRLTVT.